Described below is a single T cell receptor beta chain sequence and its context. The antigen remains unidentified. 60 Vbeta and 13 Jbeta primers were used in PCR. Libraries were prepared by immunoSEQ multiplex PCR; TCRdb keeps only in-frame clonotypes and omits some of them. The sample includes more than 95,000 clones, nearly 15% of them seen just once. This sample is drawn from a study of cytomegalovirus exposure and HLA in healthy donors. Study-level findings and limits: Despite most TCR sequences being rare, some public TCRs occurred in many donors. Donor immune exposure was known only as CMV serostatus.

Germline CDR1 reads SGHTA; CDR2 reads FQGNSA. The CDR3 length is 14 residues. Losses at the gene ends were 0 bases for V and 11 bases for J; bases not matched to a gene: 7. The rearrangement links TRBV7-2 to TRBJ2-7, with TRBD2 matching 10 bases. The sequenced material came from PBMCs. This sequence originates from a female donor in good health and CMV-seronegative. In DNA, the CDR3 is TGTGCCAGCAGCTTAGCGGTTAGCGGGGGGTTGGAGTACTTC. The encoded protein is CASSLAVSGGLEYF.